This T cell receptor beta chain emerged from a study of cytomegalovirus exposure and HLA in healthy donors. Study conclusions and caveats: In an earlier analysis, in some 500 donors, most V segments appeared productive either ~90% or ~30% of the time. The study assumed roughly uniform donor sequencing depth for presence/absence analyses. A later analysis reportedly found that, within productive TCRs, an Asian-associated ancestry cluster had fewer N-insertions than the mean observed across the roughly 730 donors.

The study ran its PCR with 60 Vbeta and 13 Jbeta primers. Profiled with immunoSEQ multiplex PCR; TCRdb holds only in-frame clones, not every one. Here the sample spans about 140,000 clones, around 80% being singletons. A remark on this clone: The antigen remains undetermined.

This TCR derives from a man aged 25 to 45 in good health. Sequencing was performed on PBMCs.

CDR3 protein: CASSSLAVSYNEQFF. For the CDR3, the DNA is TGTGCCAGCAGCTCCTTAGCGGTCTCCTACAATGAGCAGTTCTTC. The chain combines TRBV5-6 with TRBJ2-1; maybe TRBD2 (6 bases). CDR1 SGHDT and CDR2 YYEEEE come from the germline V gene. The V end was cut by 3 bases, the J end by 0 bases, with 10 bases between. This CDR3 region has 15 residues.